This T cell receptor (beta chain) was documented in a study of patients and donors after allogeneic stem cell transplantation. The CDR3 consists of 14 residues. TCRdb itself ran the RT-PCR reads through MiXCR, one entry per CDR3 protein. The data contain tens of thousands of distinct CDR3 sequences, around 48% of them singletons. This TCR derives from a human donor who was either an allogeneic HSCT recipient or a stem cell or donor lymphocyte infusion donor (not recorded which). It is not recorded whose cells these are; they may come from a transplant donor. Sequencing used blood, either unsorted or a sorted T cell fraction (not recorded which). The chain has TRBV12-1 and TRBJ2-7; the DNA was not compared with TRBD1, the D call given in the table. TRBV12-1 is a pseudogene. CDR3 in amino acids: CASRRGTALLGQYF. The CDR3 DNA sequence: TGTGCCAGCAGAAGGGGGACAGCCCTCCTAGGGCAGTACTTC.